This T cell receptor beta chain was documented in a study of technical replicates of blood from a few donors. V dropped 2 bases and J dropped 7 bases, with 11 bases sitting between them. Germline assignment: CDR1 SNHLY and CDR2 FYNNEI. This CDR3 contains 13 residues. The repertoire was sequenced with immunoSEQ multiplex PCR; TCRdb's copy has only in-frame clones and lacks some. The table lists some 78,000 clones, 85% to 95% of them singletons. In this sample, this clone turned up once. The rearrangement uses TRBV2 and TRBJ2-5; tentatively, D is TRBD2 (6 bases). The TCR comes from a human donor in good health. Sequencing input: T cells isolated from PBMCs. CDR3 DNA: TGTGCCAGCAGTGAAATGGAGGGGAGGACCCAGTACTTC. This sequence encodes CASSEMEGRTQYF.